The 10 T cell receptor beta chains in this list originate from one sample, sequenced in a study of vaccination and CD4 T cells after COVID-19. Oncomine TCR Beta short-read sequencing was applied to DNA from cultured CD4+ T cells. MiXCR was run by TCRdb on the PCR reads, yielding one entry per CDR3 protein. The data contain 10,000 to 15,000 distinct CDR3 sequences, approximately 60% of them singletons. For these receptors, no antigen is known. Treatment noted: roughly 10-day PBMC culture with coronavirus spike peptide pools or control peptides (ViraFEST assay). Sequencing used CD4+ T cells from blood, cultured in vitro. All receptors come from a human donor who had recovered from COVID-19.

The chain uses TRBV27 and TRBJ1-2; D is unresolved. The CDR3 has 13 residues. V gave up 6 bases and J gave up 4 bases, with 12 bases separating them. Germline V gives CDR1 MNHEY, CDR2 SMNVEV (reference sequence). CDR3 nucleotides: TGTGCCAGCAGCCCCCAGCGCCTCTATGGCTACACCTTC. Translated: CASSPQRLYGYTF.

CDR3 sequence reads: CSGMTGGLTEAFF. Here the CDR3 DNA reads TGCAGCGGCATGACAGGGGGCCTGACTGAAGCTTTCTTT. The chain employs TRBV29-1 and TRBJ1-1; 10 positions agree with TRBD1. Germline CDR1 is SQVTM and CDR2 is ANQGSEA. The V segment lost 7 bases and the J segment 5 bases; nucleotides outside the gene matches: 7. There are 13 residues in the CDR3. The complete variable domain, with remaining parts taken from reference TRBV29-1 and TRBJ1-1, reads SAVISQKPSRDICQRGTSLTIQCQVDSQVTMMFWYRQQPGQSLTLIATANQGSEATYESGFVIDKFPISRPNLTFSTLTVSNMSPEDSSIYLCSGMTGGLTEAFFGQGTRLTVV.

V is TRBV7-8 and J is TRBJ1-1; no clear D. The CDR3 consists of 12 residues. Deletions cut 5 bases from V and 6 bases from J, with 10 bases between. Looked up from germline, CDR1 is SGHVS and CDR2 is FQNEAQ. In DNA, the CDR3 is TGTGCCAGCAGCCAGCCGGGATCTGAAGCTTTCTTT. This sequence encodes CASSQPGSEAFF.

There are a few counts of this clonotype. The V call is TRBV6-2 or TRBV6-3, the J call TRBJ2-2, with D perhaps TRBD1 or TRBD2 (5 bases each). The CDR3 loop spans 16 amino acids. Germline V CDR1 and CDR2: MNHEY, SVGEGT. Between the trimmed V and J ends, which lost 5 bases and 3 bases, there was a span of 16 bases. CDR3 sequence: CASSQTGTPHTGELFF. DNA of the CDR3: TGTGCCAGCAGTCAAACCGGGACGCCCCACACCGGGGAGCTGTTTTTT.

V and J are TRBV28 and TRBJ1-5; the match to TRBD1 covers 11 bases. Germline V gives CDR1 MDHEN, CDR2 SYDVKM. The CDR3 contains 16 residues. V trimming: 5 bases; J trimming: 5 bases; junction bases outside the gene matches: 8. CDR3 DNA sequence: TGTGCCAGCAGTCCACCGGGACAGGGGGGGGATCAGCCCCAGCATTTT. Translating gives CASSPPGQGGDQPQHF.

The rearrangement links TRBV5-6 to TRBJ2-5; no clear D. The V gene lost 5 bases and the J gene lost 1 base, with 6 bases spanning the gap. CDR1 is SGHDT and CDR2 is YYEEEE in the germline V gene. The CDR3 extends over 12 amino acids. The CDR3 loop reads CASSFGQETQYF. The CDR3 DNA sequence: TGTGCCAGCAGTTTCGGCCAAGAGACCCAGTACTTC.

The chain combines TRBV6-1 with TRBJ1-6; the match to TRBD1 covers 10 bases. CDR3 length: 15 residues. Per germline, CDR1 MNHNS and CDR2 SASEGT. The ends lost 6 bases at V and 7 bases at J; junction bases unmatched: 6. DNA for the CDR3: TGTGCCAGCAGGCGCCCGGGACAGGGGAATTCACCCCTCCACTTT. It codes for CASRRPGQGNSPLHF.

The chain joins TRBV7-9 to TRBJ2-3, with TRBD2 matching 7 bases. This CDR3 spans 15 amino acids. Germline CDR1 reads SEHNR; CDR2 reads FQNEAQ (reference sequence). V was clipped by 7 bases and J by 2 bases; unmatched bases: 9. The CDR3 DNA sequence: TGTGCCAGCACCCCAGGAGCGGGGACCACAGATACGCAGTATTTT. Its translation is CASTPGAGTTDTQYF.

This clonotype was observed a few times. The V call is TRBV12-3 or TRBV12-4, the J call TRBJ1-1; weak D call: TRBD1 (6 bases). V lost 6 bases, J lost 4 bases, and 15 bases lay in between. This CDR3 contains 14 residues. CDR3 nucleotide sequence: TGTGCCAGCAGACTACACAGGGAGGGCACTGAAGCTTTCTTT. Amino acid sequence: CASRLHREGTEAFF.

The V call is TRBV6-1, the J call TRBJ2-1, with D possibly being TRBD1 or TRBD2 (5 bases each). In germline, CDR1 is MNHNS, CDR2 SASEGT. V lost 2 bases to trimming and J lost 9 bases, with 17 bases between them. The length of the CDR3 is 15 residues. CDR3 in DNA: TGTGCCAGCAGTGAACCAGGGAGTTTAAGTGGTGAGCAGTTCTTC. It yields the protein CASSEPGSLSGEQFF.